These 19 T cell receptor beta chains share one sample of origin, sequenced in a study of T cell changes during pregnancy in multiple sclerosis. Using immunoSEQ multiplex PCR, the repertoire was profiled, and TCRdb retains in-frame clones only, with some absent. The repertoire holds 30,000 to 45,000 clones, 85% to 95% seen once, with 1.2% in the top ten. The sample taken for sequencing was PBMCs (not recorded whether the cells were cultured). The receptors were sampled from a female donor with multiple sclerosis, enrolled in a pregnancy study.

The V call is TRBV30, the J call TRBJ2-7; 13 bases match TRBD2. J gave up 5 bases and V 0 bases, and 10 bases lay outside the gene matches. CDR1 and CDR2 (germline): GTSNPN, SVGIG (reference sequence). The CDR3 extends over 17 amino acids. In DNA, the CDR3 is TGTGCCTGGAGTGTCAGGTGGACTAGCGGGAGTTTGGACGAGCAGTACTTC. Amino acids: CAWSVRWTSGSLDEQYF.

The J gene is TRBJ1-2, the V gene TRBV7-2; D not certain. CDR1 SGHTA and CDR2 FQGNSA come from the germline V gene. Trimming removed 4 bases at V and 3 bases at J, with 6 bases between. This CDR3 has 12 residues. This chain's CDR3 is CASSWADYGYTF. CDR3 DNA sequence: TGTGCCAGCAGCTGGGCCGACTATGGCTACACCTTC.

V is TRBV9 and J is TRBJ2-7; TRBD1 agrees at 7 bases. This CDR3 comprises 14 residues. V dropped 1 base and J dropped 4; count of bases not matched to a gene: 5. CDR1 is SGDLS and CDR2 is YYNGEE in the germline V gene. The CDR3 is CASSVSTGEYEQYF. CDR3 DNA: TGTGCCAGCAGCGTAAGTACAGGGGAATACGAGCAGTACTTC.

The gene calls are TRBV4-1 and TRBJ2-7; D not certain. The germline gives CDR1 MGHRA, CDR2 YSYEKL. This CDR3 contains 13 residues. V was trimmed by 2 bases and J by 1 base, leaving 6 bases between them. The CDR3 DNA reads TGCGCCAGCAGCCAACTTCCGTCCTACGAGCAGTACTTC. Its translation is CASSQLPSYEQYF.

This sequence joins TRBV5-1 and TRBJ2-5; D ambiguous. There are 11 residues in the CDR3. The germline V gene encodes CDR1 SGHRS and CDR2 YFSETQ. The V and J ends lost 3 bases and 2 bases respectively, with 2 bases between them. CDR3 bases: TGCGCCAGCAGCTGGCAAGAGACCCAGTACTTC. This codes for CASSWQETQYF.

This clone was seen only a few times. For the CDR3, the DNA is TGTGCCAGCAGTGACTCACCAGCGGGAGGCACAGATACGCAGTATTTT. Translation gives CASSDSPAGGTDTQYF. The chain uses TRBV6-4 and TRBJ2-3, with 8 bases that match TRBD2. V lost 0 bases and J lost 1; bases outside the gene matches: 3. Germline lookup yields CDR1 MRHNA and CDR2 SNTAGT. This CDR3 comprises 16 residues.

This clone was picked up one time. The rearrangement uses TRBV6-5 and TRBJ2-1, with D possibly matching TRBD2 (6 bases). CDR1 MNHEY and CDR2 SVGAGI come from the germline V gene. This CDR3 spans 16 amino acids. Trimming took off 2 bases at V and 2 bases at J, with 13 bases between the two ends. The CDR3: CASSYRLAITYNEQFF. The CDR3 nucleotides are TGTGCCAGCAGTTACCGGCTAGCGATAACCTACAATGAGCAGTTCTTC.

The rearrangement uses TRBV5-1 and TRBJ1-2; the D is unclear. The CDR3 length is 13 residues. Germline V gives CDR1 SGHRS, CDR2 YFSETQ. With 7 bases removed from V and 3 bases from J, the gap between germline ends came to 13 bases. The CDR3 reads CASRLDTDYGYTF. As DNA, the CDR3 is TGCGCCAGCCGCCTTGATACAGACTATGGCTACACCTTC.

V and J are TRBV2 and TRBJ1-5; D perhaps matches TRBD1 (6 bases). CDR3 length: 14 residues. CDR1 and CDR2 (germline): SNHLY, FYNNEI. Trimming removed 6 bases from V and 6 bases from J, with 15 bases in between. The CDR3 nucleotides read TGTGCCAGCAGGGGTCCCCGGGGGGCTCAGCCCCAGCATTTT. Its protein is CASRGPRGAQPQHF.

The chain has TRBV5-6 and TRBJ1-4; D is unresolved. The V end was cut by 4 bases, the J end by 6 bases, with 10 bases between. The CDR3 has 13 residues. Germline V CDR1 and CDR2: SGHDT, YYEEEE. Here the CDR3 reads CASSTGRHEKLFF. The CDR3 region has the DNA TGTGCCAGCAGCACCGGACGGCATGAAAAACTGTTTTTT.

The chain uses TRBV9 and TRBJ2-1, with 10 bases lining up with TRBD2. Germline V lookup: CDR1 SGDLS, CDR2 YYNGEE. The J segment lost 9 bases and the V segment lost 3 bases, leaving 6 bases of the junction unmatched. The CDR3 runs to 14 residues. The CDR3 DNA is TGTGCCAGCAGCGCTAGCGGGAGTAGTAGTGAGCAGTTCTTC. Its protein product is CASSASGSSSEQFF.

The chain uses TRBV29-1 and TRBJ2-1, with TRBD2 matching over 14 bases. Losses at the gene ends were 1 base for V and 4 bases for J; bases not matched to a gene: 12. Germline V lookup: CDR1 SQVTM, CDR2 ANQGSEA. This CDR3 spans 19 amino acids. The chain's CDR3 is CSVEGERLAGGVVYNEQFF. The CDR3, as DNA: TGCAGCGTTGAAGGGGAACGACTAGCGGGAGGGGTGGTTTACAATGAGCAGTTCTTC.

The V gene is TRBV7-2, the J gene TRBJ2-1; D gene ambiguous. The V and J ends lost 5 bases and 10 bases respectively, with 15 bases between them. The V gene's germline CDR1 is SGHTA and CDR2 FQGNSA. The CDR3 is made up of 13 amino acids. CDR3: CASSVSVRPEQFF. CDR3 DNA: TGTGCCAGCAGCGTATCCGTGCGTCCCGAGCAGTTCTTC.

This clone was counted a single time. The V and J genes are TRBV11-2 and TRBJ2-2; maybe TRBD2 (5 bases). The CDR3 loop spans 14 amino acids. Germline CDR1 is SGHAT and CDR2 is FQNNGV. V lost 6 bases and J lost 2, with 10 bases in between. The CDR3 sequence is CASSLRDNTGELFF. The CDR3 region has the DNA TGTGCCAGCAGTCTCCGGGATAACACCGGGGAGCTGTTTTTT.

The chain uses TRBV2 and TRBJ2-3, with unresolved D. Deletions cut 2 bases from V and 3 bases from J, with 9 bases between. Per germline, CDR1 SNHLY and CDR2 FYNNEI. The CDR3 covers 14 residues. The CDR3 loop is CASSEILLTDTQYF. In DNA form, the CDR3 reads TGTGCCAGCAGTGAAATTTTATTAACAGATACGCAGTATTTT.

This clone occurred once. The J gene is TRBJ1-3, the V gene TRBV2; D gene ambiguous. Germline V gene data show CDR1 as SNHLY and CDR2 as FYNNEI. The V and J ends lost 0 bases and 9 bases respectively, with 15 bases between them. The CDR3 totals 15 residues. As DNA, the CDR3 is TGTGCCAGCAGTGAAGCGCCTTCCATGGGAGGCACCATATATTTT. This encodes CASSEAPSMGGTIYF.

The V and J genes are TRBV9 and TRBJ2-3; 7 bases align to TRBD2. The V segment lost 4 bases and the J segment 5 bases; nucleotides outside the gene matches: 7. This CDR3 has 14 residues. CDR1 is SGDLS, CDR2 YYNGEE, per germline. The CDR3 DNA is TGTGCCAGCAGCCCCCCGGAGCGGGAAGATACGCAGTATTTT. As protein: CASSPPEREDTQYF.

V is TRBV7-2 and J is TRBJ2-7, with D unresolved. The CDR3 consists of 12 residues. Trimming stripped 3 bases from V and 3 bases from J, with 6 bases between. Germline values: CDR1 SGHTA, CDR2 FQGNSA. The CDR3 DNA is TGTGCCAGCAGCTTCGCGGACTACGAGCAGTACTTC. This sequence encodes CASSFADYEQYF.

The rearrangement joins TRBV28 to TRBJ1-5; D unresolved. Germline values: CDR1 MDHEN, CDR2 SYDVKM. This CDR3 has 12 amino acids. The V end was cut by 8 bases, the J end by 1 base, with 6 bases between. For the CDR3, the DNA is TGTGCCAGCTCCGCCAGCAATCAGCCCCAGCATTTT. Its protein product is CASSASNQPQHF.